The 21 T cell receptor beta chains below were found in one sample sequenced in a study of CD8 T cells in ankylosing spondylitis. General observations from the study: Ankylosing spondylitis blood appeared to be characterized by a TCR beta motif of several highly homologous variants.

Their cognate antigens are unknown. MiXCR was run by TCRdb on the 5' RACE reads, yielding one entry per CDR3 protein. The sample contains approximately 540,000 distinct CDR3 sequences, over 9.5% of which appear only once. The sequencing input was blood, either unsorted or a sorted T cell fraction (not recorded which). Every receptor here comes from a male donor with ankylosing spondylitis.

The table lists this clonotype with a few counts. The chain employs TRBV7-8 and TRBJ1-2; 9 bases match TRBD1. This CDR3 has 14 residues. V lost 0 bases to trimming and J lost 8 bases; unmatched junction nucleotides: 4. CDR1 and CDR2 (germline): SGHVS, FQNEAQ. CDR3 region: CASSLARTGVGYTF. CDR3 bases: TGTGCCAGCAGCTTAGCGAGGACAGGGGTAGGCTACACCTTC.

The CDR3: CASSFMDRLNTEAFF. CDR3 DNA sequence: TGTGCCAGCAGCTTTATGGACAGATTGAACACTGAAGCTTTCTTT. The chain is built from TRBV5-5 and TRBJ1-1, with a weak D call TRBD1 (6 bases). The V end was cut by 2 bases, the J end by 0 bases, with 11 bases between. Per the germline V gene, CDR1 is SGHKS and CDR2 is YYEKEE (reference sequence). The CDR3 is 15 residues long.

This clonotype was recorded many times. CDR3 coding DNA: TGTGCCAGCGCTCCGGGACAGGGGGCATTTGGGGCCAACGTCCTGACTTTC. It translates to CASAPGQGAFGANVLTF. The chain is built from TRBV12-3 or TRBV12-4 and TRBJ2-6; 12 bases line up with TRBD1. V shed 8 bases and J 3 bases; nucleotides not matched to a gene: 8. The CDR3 runs to 17 residues.

This clonotype came up a few times. The V gene is TRBV2, the J gene TRBJ1-1; D is ambiguous. Germline V CDR1 and CDR2: SNHLY, FYNNEI. The CDR3 is made up of 14 amino acids. Trimming stripped 7 bases from V and 0 bases from J, with 12 bases between. Here the CDR3 reads CASILRALNTEAFF. The CDR3 DNA reads as TGTGCCAGCATCCTAAGGGCTCTGAACACTGAAGCTTTCTTT.

J is TRBJ2-1 and V is TRBV10-3; D is ambiguous. Trimming removed 2 bases at V and 1 base at J, with 9 bases between. The CDR3 contains 15 residues. CDR1 and CDR2 (germline): ENHRY, SYGVKD. CDR3 residues: CAISEPSESYNEQFF. In DNA form, the CDR3 reads TGTGCCATCAGTGAGCCCAGTGAGTCCTACAATGAGCAGTTCTTC.

This chain uses TRBV20-1 with TRBJ1-2; no firm D call. Germline lookup yields CDR1 DFQATT and CDR2 SNEGSKA (reference sequence). With 5 bases removed from V and 4 bases from J, the gap between germline ends came to 14 bases. The CDR3 covers 13 residues. The CDR3, as DNA: TGCAGTGCTCCTACTGACGGGCGCTATGGCTACACCTTC. The encoded protein is CSAPTDGRYGYTF.

This clonotype showed up just a few times. The V and J genes are TRBV10-1 and TRBJ1-4, with a weak D call TRBD1 (5 bases). The germline V gene encodes CDR1 WNHNN and CDR2 SYGVQD (reference sequence). The CDR3 has 15 residues. The ends were cut back, 10 bases at V and 3 bases at J, with 18 bases in the middle. The CDR3 loop is CANSGPDSPNEKLFF. CDR3 sequence (DNA): TGCGCCAACTCGGGACCTGACTCCCCTAATGAAAAACTGTTTTTT.

The V gene is TRBV9, the J gene TRBJ2-1; D assignment may be TRBD1 or TRBD2 (5 bases each). CDR3 length: 14 amino acids. CDR1 is SGDLS, CDR2 YYNGEE, per germline. Trimming shortened V by 4 bases and J by 5 bases, and 13 bases separated the two germline ends. This CDR3 is CASSRWDVNNEQFF. The CDR3 DNA sequence: TGTGCCAGCAGCCGGTGGGACGTAAACAATGAGCAGTTCTTC. The full variable domain, its missing parts supplied by reference TRBV9 and TRBJ2-1, is DSGVTQTPKHLITATGQRVTLRCSPRSGDLSVYWYQQSLDQGLQFLIQYYNGEERAKGNILERFSAQQFPDLHSELNLSSLELGDSALYFCASSRWDVNNEQFFGPGTRLTVL.

This clonotype occurred a few times. V and J are TRBV28 and TRBJ2-3; D unclear. CDR1 and CDR2 (germline): MDHEN, SYDVKM. This CDR3 contains 13 residues. V gave up 7 bases and J gave up 2 bases, with 10 bases separating them. The CDR3 sequence: CASTGVPTDTQYF. CDR3 in DNA: TGTGCCAGCACCGGCGTCCCCACAGATACGCAGTATTTT.

This clonotype has a handful of counts. The chain recombines TRBV18 with TRBJ2-5; 13 nucleotides match TRBD2. Germline assignment: CDR1 KGHSH and CDR2 LQKENI. V gave up 4 bases and J gave up 5 bases; unmatched junction bases: 10. The CDR3 is 17 residues long. The CDR3 loop is CASSQIRTSGSQETQYF. CDR3 coding DNA: TGTGCCAGCTCACAGATCCGGACTAGCGGGAGTCAGGAGACCCAGTACTTC.

The chain links TRBV16 to TRBJ1-1; D not resolved. The CDR3 spans 15 residues. The ends were cut back, 2 bases at V and 6 bases at J, with 16 bases in the middle. Germline loops: CDR1 KGHSY, CDR2 FQNENV. CDR3 nucleotide sequence: TGTGCCAGCAGCCAAATGTCCGGTGGGTTGGCTGAAGCTTTCTTT. Its protein product is CASSQMSGGLAEAFF.

The chain uses TRBV10-3 and TRBJ1-5; D gene ambiguous. The CDR3 covers 14 residues. Trimming stripped 0 bases from V and 4 bases from J, with 7 bases between. Germline CDR1 ENHRY, CDR2 SYGVKD. For the CDR3, the DNA is TGTGCCATCAGTGAGTCGGGATCGAATCAGCCCCAGCATTTT. Amino acids: CAISESGSNQPQHF.

The table lists this clonotype with many counts. V is TRBV20-1 and J is TRBJ2-5, with TRBD2 matching 9 bases. In germline, CDR1 is DFQATT, CDR2 SNEGSKA (reference sequence). Germline trimming cut 5 bases from V and 4 bases from J; bases unmatched to any gene: 5. The CDR3 spans 13 residues. The CDR3 coding sequence is TGCAGTGCTCTGCGGGGGGGGCCAGAGACCCAGTACTTC. Its translation: CSALRGGPETQYF.

The chain couples TRBV25-1 to TRBJ2-1, with 8 bases aligning to TRBD1. Germline V CDR1 and CDR2: MGHDK, SYGVNS. This CDR3 spans 16 amino acids. The J segment lost 2 bases and the V segment lost 4 bases, leaving 7 bases of the junction unmatched. CDR3 coding DNA: TGTGCCAGCAGTGGCTCCGGGACAGGTCCCTACAATGAGCAGTTCTTC. Amino acid sequence: CASSGSGTGPYNEQFF.

The chain joins TRBV5-1 to TRBJ2-5; D remains ambiguous. Germline V gene sequence: CDR1 SGHRS, CDR2 YFSETQ. CDR3 length: 15 amino acids. Trimming left V 4 bases short and J 5 bases short, with 18 bases between. The DNA for the CDR3 is TGCGCCAGCAGCCTAAACCCCGCGTGGAAGGAGACCCAGTACTTC. It codes for CASSLNPAWKETQYF.

This clonotype was observed at least ten times. This chain joins TRBV20-1 and TRBJ2-1, with 10 bases that match TRBD1. Germline V gene lookup returns CDR1 DFQATT and CDR2 SNEGSKA (reference sequence). The CDR3 is 16 amino acids. Losses at the gene ends were 4 bases for V and 0 bases for J; bases not matched to a gene: 6. CDR3 sequence (DNA): TGCAGTGCTACGGACAGGGGGGAAAGCTCCTACAATGAGCAGTTCTTC. Translating gives CSATDRGESSYNEQFF.

This clonotype occurred a few times. At one boundary the junction diverges from the germline segment, which might be a read error. The chain couples TRBV10-3 to TRBJ2-7; 7 nucleotides match TRBD1. This CDR3 contains 12 residues. Germline CDR1 reads ENHRY; CDR2 reads SYGVKD. The CDR3 here is CAVRGISYEQYF. CDR3 DNA: TGTGCCGTCAGGGGGATTTCCTACGAGCAGTACTTC.

The rearrangement uses TRBV2 and TRBJ2-1, with D possibly TRBD2 on 5 matching bases. The CDR3 is made up of 12 amino acids. Trimming took 9 bases from V and 8 from J, leaving 14 bases between them. CDR1 is SNHLY and CDR2 is FYNNEI in the germline V gene. The CDR3 sequence is CARSRYGDEQFF. The CDR3 DNA reads TGTGCCAGATCACGTTACGGGGATGAGCAGTTCTTC.

This clonotype appeared a few times. This chain connects TRBV27 to TRBJ1-1, with a tentative D call TRBD1 (6 bases). The CDR3 is 18 residues long. V was trimmed by 3 bases and J by 1 base, leaving 21 bases between them. Germline V gene lookup returns CDR1 MNHEY and CDR2 SMNVEV (reference sequence). The CDR3 nucleotides are TGTGCCAGCAGTTTTAGGCTCGGGACACTAGGGGGGAACACTGAAGCTTTCTTT. Protein sequence: CASSFRLGTLGGNTEAFF.

The chain is built from TRBV6-1 and TRBJ2-6; no definite D call. In germline, CDR1 is MNHNS, CDR2 SASEGT. The CDR3 contains 16 residues. Trimming removed 1 base from V and 1 base from J, with 8 bases in between. CDR3 amino acids: CASSEEGWSGANVLTF. CDR3 DNA sequence: TGTGCCAGCAGTGAAGAGGGCTGGTCTGGGGCCAACGTCCTGACTTTC.

In this sample, this clonotype turned up many times. CDR3 region: CATSREGQAASSYNEQFF. The CDR3 DNA sequence: TGTGCCACCAGCAGAGAGGGACAGGCCGCTAGTTCCTACAATGAGCAGTTCTTC. The gene calls are TRBV15 and TRBJ2-1, with 8 positions matching TRBD1. Unmatched junction bases numbered 8, after V lost 0 bases and J lost 1 base. Germline V CDR1 and CDR2: LNHNV, YYDKDF (reference sequence). CDR3 length: 18 residues. Based on the CDR3 plus reference TRBV15 and TRBJ2-1, the full variable domain is DAMVIQNPRYQVTQFGKPVTLSCSQTLNHNVMYWYQQKSSQAPKLLFHYYDKDFNNEADTPDNFQSRRPNTSFCFLDIRSPGLGDTAMYLCATSREGQAASSYNEQFFGPGTRLTVL.